The 18 T cell receptor beta chains in this list originate from one sample, sequenced in a study of cytomegalovirus exposure and HLA in healthy donors. Primers: 60 Vbeta forward and 13 Jbeta reverse. TCRdb keeps only in-frame clones here, not all; method: immunoSEQ multiplex PCR. The sample records over 100,000 clones, less than 65% being singletons. Material: PBMCs. The receptors originated from a man aged 40-49 years in good health and CMV-seropositive.

This chain connects TRBV6-5 to TRBJ2-4; 7 nucleotides align to TRBD1. CDR3 length: 13 residues. V lost 4 bases, J lost 8 bases, and 5 bases stayed unmatched. Germline loops: CDR1 MNHEY, CDR2 SVGAGI. The CDR3 nucleotides read TGTGCCAGCAGTTCGGACAGGCTGGACATTCAGTACTTC. Residues: CASSSDRLDIQYF.

The chain employs TRBV2 and TRBJ1-1; 9 bases align to TRBD1. CDR3 size: 14 residues. With 3 bases clipped from V and 7 bases from J, the junction kept 6 bases outside the gene matches. Per the germline V gene, CDR1 is SNHLY and CDR2 is FYNNEI. CDR3 nucleotides: TGTGCCAGCAGTGATGGGACAGGGCTAGTTGAAGCTTTCTTT. It yields the protein CASSDGTGLVEAFF. Looking up the rest from reference TRBV2 and TRBJ1-1 gives the full variable domain: EPEVTQTPSHQVTQMGQEVILRCVPISNHLYFYWYRQILGQKVEFLVSFYNNEISEKSEIFDDQFSVERPDGSNFTLKIRSTKLEDSAMYFCASSDGTGLVEAFFGQGTRLTVV.

Details on this clone: One end of the junction varies from germline; a read error may be responsible. This rearrangement joins TRBV30 to TRBJ2-1, with 9 bases that match TRBD2. The CDR3 runs to 12 residues. The germline CDR1 and CDR2 sequences are GTSNPN and SVGIG (reference sequence). For the CDR3, the DNA is TGTGCCTGGGGGTCTAGCGGGAATGGGCAGTTCTTC. This codes for CAWGSSGNGQFF.

This chain connects TRBV7-3 to TRBJ2-7; 16 nucleotides align to TRBD2. The V gene end was trimmed by 5 bases and the J gene end by 6 bases; junction bases not matched to a gene: 7. This CDR3 contains 16 residues. The germline V gene has CDR1 SGHTA and CDR2 FQGTGA. The CDR3, as DNA: TGTGCCAGCAGCCTGCGAGGGACTAGCGGGAGGGGCGAGCAGTACTTC. Protein product: CASSLRGTSGRGEQYF. The full variable domain, in which reference TRBV7-3 and TRBJ2-7 provide the parts outside the CDR3, is GAGVSQTPSNKVTEKGKYVELRCDPISGHTALYWYRQSLGQGPEFLIYFQGTGAADDSGLPNDRFFAVRPEGSVSTLKIQRTERGDSAVYLCASSLRGTSGRGEQYFGPGTRLTVT.

In its sample, this clone was seen a few times. The J gene is TRBJ2-7, the V gene TRBV7-9, with 7 bases that match TRBD1. The germline V gene has CDR1 SEHNR and CDR2 FQNEAQ (reference sequence). V lost 8 bases and J lost 3; bases outside the gene matches: 4. The CDR3 runs to 12 residues. CDR3 sequence (DNA): TGTGCCAGCGGCCGGGACAGCTACGAGCAGTACTTC. Residues: CASGRDSYEQYF.

The chain employs TRBV27 and TRBJ2-3; TRBD1 agrees at 7 bases. The V and J ends lost 2 bases and 2 bases, in that order; junction bases with no gene match: 16. This CDR3 is built from 19 residues. Germline V CDR1 and CDR2: MNHEY, SMNVEV (reference sequence). The CDR3 nucleotides read TGTGCCAGCAGTTTAGCCGGGACAGCCGTTGGATTGGTCACAGATACGCAGTATTTT. Translating it yields CASSLAGTAVGLVTDTQYF.

The chain uses TRBV10-1 and TRBJ2-3, with TRBD2 matching over 8 bases. Germline values: CDR1 WNHNN, CDR2 SYGVQD (reference sequence). The CDR3 loop spans 14 amino acids. J lost 6 bases, V lost 3 bases, and 5 bases had no gene match. In DNA form, the CDR3 reads TGCGCCAGCAGTGATGGGACTAGATATGATACGCAGTATTTT. It specifies CASSDGTRYDTQYF.

In its sample, this clone was seen a few times. The gene calls are TRBV5-8 and TRBJ2-3; no firm D call. The CDR3 is 13 residues long. CDR1 and CDR2 (germline): SGHTS, YDEGEE. The V end lost 1 base, the J end lost 10 bases, and 13 bases lay between the germline ends. CDR3 DNA: TGTGCCAGCAGCTTGCTTCTCCTCTTCGCGCAGTATTTT. It codes for CASSLLLLFAQYF.

The gene calls are TRBV5-1 and TRBJ1-1; D is uncertain. CDR1 and CDR2 from the germline V gene are SGHRS and YFSETQ. Trimming shortened V by 2 bases and J by 1 base, and 9 bases separated the two germline ends. The CDR3 is 14 amino acids. The CDR3 region has the DNA TGCGCCAGCAGCTTAACCGGGTCGAACACTGAAGCTTTCTTT. Its protein product is CASSLTGSNTEAFF.

This chain connects TRBV11-1 to TRBJ2-1; TRBD2 matches 9 bases. This CDR3 region has 15 residues. V lost 2 bases to trimming and J lost 5 bases; unmatched junction nucleotides: 4. Germline-derived CDR1 and CDR2 are SGHAT and FQDESV (reference sequence). The DNA of the CDR3 is TGTGCCAGCAGCTTATTCGCGGGAGGGGACAATGAGCAGTTCTTC. This encodes CASSLFAGGDNEQFF. The variable domain in full, with the rest retrieved from reference TRBV11-1 and TRBJ2-1, is EAEVAQSPRYKITEKSQAVAFWCDPISGHATLYWYRQILGQGPELLVQFQDESVVDDSQLPKDRFSAERLKGVDSTLKIQPAELGDSAMYLCASSLFAGGDNEQFFGPGTRLTVL.

The J gene is TRBJ2-1, the V gene TRBV9; D perhaps matches TRBD2 (5 bases). The CDR3 is 12 amino acids. The V end was cut by 7 bases, the J end by 9 bases, with 14 bases between. Germline-derived CDR1 and CDR2 are SGDLS and YYNGEE. The CDR3 here is CASGGGRSEQFF. The CDR3 DNA is TGTGCCAGCGGCGGAGGAAGGAGTGAGCAGTTCTTC. The variable domain in full, with the rest retrieved from reference TRBV9 and TRBJ2-1, is DSGVTQTPKHLITATGQRVTLRCSPRSGDLSVYWYQQSLDQGLQFLIQYYNGEERAKGNILERFSAQQFPDLHSELNLSSLELGDSALYFCASGGGRSEQFFGPGTRLTVL.

The CDR3 DNA reads TGTGCCAGCAGTCAGACTATTCAGCCCCAGCATTTT. Translated, it gives CASSQTIQPQHF. The chain is built from TRBV2 and TRBJ1-5, with D hard to call. This CDR3 has 12 residues. The V gene lost 5 bases and the J gene lost 6 bases, with 8 bases spanning the gap. Germline V gene lookup returns CDR1 SNHLY and CDR2 FYNNEI.

This chain joins TRBV4-2 and TRBJ2-7; possible D gene TRBD1, 5 bases. Trimming left V 4 bases short and J 1 base short, with 11 bases between. CDR1 and CDR2 from the germline V gene are LGHNA and YNFKEQ. CDR3 length equals 14 residues. The CDR3 nucleotides are TGTGCCAGCAGCCCAGGACACGGGTCCTACGAGCAGTACTTC. Amino acid sequence: CASSPGHGSYEQYF.

Many counts were recorded for this clone. This chain connects TRBV18 to TRBJ2-5; 9 positions agree with TRBD1. Trimming took 3 bases from V and 9 from J; bases not matched to a gene: 8. Germline CDR1 is KGHSH and CDR2 is LQKENI. The CDR3 covers 14 residues. CDR3 DNA: TGTGCCAGCTCACCCGGGACAGGGATCGCGGCCCAGTACTTC. This encodes CASSPGTGIAAQYF.

The chain carries TRBV15 and TRBJ2-3; maybe TRBD2 (5 bases). The CDR3 covers 14 residues. The germline CDR1 and CDR2 sequences are LNHNV and YYDKDF (reference sequence). V shed 4 bases and J shed 5 bases, with 13 bases lying between them. CDR3 bases: TGTGCCACCAGCACTTCAACACGGGGAGATACGCAGTATTTT. Residues: CATSTSTRGDTQYF.

The chain links TRBV11-2 to TRBJ1-1; tentatively, D is TRBD1 (6 bases). Germline loops: CDR1 SGHAT, CDR2 FQNNGV. V gave up 5 bases and J gave up 0 bases, with 19 bases separating them. This CDR3 is built from 17 residues. The chain's CDR3 is CASSVTSLGAVNTEAFF. The CDR3 DNA follows: TGTGCCAGCAGCGTTACATCACTGGGGGCTGTGAACACTGAAGCTTTCTTT.

This chain links TRBV7-2 with TRBJ2-5, with TRBD2 matching 9 bases. The CDR3 has 14 amino acids. Germline CDR1 is SGHTA and CDR2 is FQGNSA. The ends lost 4 bases at V and 10 bases at J; junction bases unmatched: 10. The CDR3 sequence: CASSSSSGIGGQYF. DNA for the CDR3: TGTGCCAGCAGCTCGTCTAGCGGGATAGGGGGCCAGTACTTC. The full variable domain, in which reference TRBV7-2 and TRBJ2-5 provide the parts outside the CDR3, is GAGVSQSPSNKVTEKGKDVELRCDPISGHTALYWYRQSLGQGLEFLIYFQGNSAPDKSGLPSDRFSAERTGGSVSTLTIQRTQQEDSAVYLCASSSSSGIGGQYFGPGTRLLVL.

V is TRBV25-1 and J is TRBJ2-3, with 10 bases matching TRBD2. Germline trimming cut 4 bases from V and 4 bases from J; bases unmatched to any gene: 5. Germline-derived CDR1 and CDR2 are MGHDK and SYGVNS. The CDR3 sequence is 15 residues long. CDR3 region: CASSGASGSADTQYF. CDR3 DNA: TGTGCCAGCAGTGGGGCTAGCGGGAGTGCAGATACGCAGTATTTT.